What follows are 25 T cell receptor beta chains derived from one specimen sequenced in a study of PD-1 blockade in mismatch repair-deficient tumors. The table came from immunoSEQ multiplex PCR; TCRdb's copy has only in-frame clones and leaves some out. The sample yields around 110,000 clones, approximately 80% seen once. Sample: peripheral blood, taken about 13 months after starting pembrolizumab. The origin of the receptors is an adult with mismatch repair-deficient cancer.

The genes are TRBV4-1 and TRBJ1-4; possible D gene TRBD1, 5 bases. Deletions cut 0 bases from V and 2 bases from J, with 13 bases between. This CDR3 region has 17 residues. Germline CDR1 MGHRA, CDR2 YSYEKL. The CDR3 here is CASSQERGLTTNEKLFF. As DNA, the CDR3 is TGCGCCAGCAGCCAAGAACGGGGGTTGACTACTAATGAAAAACTGTTTTTT.

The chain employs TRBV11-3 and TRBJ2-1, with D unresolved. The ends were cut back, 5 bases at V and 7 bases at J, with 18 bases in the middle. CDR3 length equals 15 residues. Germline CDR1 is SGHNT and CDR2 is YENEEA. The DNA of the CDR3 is TGTGCCAGCAGCAAGGGTTATATCGGCGGAAATGAGCAGTTCTTC. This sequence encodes CASSKGYIGGNEQFF.

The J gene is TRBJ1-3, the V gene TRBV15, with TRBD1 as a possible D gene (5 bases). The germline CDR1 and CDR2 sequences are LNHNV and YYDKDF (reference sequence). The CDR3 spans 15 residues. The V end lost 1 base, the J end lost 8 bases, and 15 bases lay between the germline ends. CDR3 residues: CATSRAQGIGHTIYF. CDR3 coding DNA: TGTGCCACCAGCAGAGCTCAGGGCATAGGGCACACCATATATTTT.

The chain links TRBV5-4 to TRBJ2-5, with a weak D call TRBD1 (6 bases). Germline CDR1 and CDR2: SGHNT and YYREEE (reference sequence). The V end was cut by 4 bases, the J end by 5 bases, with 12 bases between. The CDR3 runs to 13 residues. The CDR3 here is CASSPGQSETQYF. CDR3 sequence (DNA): TGTGCCAGCAGCCCTGGACAGTCGGAGACCCAGTACTTC.

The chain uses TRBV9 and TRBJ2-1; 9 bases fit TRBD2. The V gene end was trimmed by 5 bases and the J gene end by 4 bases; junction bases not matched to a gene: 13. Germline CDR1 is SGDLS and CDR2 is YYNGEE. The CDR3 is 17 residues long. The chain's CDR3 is CASRGRTSVLWYNEQFF. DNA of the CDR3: TGTGCCAGCAGAGGGAGGACTAGCGTACTTTGGTACAATGAGCAGTTCTTC.

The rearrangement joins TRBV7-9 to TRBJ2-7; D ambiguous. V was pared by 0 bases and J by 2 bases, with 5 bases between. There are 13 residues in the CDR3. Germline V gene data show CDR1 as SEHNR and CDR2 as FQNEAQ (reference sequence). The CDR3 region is CASSLAGTYEQYF. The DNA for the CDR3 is TGTGCCAGCAGCTTAGCTGGAACCTACGAGCAGTACTTC.

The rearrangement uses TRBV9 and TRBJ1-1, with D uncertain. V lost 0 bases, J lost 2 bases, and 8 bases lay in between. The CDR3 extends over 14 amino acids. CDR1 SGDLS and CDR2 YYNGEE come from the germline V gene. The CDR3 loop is CASSVVLANTEAFF. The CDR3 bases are TGTGCCAGCAGCGTAGTTTTAGCTAACACTGAAGCTTTCTTT.

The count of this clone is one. CDR3 residues: CASSPTGGRDGYTF. CDR3 nucleotides: TGTGCCAGCAGCCCCACCGGGGGGAGAGATGGCTACACCTTC. The V call is TRBV7-3, the J call TRBJ1-2; D is possibly TRBD1 (5 bases). The V end was cut by 5 bases, the J end by 6 bases, with 16 bases between. The CDR3 has 14 amino acids. Germline CDR1 and CDR2: SGHTA and FQGTGA.

The CDR3, as DNA: TGTGCCAGTACCCAGCAACCCCACAGGGGGCTGTCGAACTATGGCTACACCTTC. It specifies CASTQQPHRGLSNYGYTF. The chain combines TRBV19 with TRBJ1-2; TRBD1 matches at 9 bases. Germline V gene sequence: CDR1 LNHDA, CDR2 SQIVND (reference sequence). The CDR3 is 18 amino acids. With 7 bases clipped from V and 2 bases from J, the junction kept 17 bases outside the gene matches. The variable domain in full, completed from reference TRBV19 and TRBJ1-2, reads DGGITQSPKYLFRKEGQNVTLSCEQNLNHDAMYWYRQDPGQGLRLIYYSQIVNDFQKGDIAEGYSVSREKKESFPLTVTSAQKNPTAFYLCASTQQPHRGLSNYGYTFGSGTRLTVV.

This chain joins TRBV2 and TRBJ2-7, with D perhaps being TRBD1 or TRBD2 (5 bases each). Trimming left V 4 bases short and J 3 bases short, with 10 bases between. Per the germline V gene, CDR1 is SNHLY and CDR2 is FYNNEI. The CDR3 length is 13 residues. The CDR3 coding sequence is TGTGCCAGCAGTGGAGGGGCTGACTACGAGCAGTACTTC. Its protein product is CASSGGADYEQYF.

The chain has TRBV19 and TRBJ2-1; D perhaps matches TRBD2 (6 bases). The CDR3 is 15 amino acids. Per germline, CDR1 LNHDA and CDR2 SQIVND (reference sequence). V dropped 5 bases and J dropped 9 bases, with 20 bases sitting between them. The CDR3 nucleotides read TGTGCCAGTAGTCGCAGACTAGACGAGTTAGGTGAGCAGTTCTTC. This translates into CASSRRLDELGEQFF.

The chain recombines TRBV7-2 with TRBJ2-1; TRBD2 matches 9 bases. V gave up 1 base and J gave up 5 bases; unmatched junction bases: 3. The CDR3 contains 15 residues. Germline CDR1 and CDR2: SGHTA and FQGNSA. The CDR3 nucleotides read TGTGCCAGCAGCTTAGAGGCTAGCGGGAACAATGAGCAGTTCTTC. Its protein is CASSLEASGNNEQFF.

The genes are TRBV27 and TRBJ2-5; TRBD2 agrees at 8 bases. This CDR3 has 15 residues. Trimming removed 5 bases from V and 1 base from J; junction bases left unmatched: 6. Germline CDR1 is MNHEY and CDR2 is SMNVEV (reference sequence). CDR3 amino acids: CASSVGTRGQETQYF. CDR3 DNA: TGTGCCAGCAGTGTCGGGACTAGGGGCCAAGAGACCCAGTACTTC.

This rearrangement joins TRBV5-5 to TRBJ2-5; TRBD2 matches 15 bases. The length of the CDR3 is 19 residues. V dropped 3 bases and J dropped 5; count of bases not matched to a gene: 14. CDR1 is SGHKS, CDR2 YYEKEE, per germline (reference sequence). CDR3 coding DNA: TGTGCCAGCAGCTGGACTAGCGGGAGGGCCTCATGGGTCGGCGAGACCCAGTACTTC. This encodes CASSWTSGRASWVGETQYF.

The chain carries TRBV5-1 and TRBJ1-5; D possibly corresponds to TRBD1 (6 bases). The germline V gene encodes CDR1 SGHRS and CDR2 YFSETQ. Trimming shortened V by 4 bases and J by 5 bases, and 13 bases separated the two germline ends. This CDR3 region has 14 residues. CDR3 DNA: TGCGCCAGCAGCCCAAGGGGGGAGGATCAGCCCCAGCATTTT. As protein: CASSPRGEDQPQHF.

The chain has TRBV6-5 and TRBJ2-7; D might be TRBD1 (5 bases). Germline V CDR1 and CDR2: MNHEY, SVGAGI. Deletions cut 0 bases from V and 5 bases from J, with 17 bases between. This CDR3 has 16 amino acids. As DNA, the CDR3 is TGTGCCAGCAGTTACTCGTTTAGGGGCGTCAGGGACGAGCAGTACTTC. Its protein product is CASSYSFRGVRDEQYF.

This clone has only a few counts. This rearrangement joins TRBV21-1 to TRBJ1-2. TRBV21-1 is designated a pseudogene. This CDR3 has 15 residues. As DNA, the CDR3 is TGTGCCAGCAGCAAAGCGCTGCGGGGCGACTATGGCTACACCTTC. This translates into CASSKALRGDYGYTF.

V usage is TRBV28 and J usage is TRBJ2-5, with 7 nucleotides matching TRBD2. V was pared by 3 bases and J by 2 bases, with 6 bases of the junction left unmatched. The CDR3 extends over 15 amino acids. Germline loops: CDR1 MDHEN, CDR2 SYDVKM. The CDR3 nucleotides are TGTGCCAGCAGTTTGTGGGACTATATACAAGAGACCCAGTACTTC. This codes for CASSLWDYIQETQYF.

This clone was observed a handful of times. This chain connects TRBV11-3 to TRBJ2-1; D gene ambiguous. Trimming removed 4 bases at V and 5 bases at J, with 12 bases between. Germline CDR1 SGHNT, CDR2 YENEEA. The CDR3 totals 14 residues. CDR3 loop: CASSSRTVNNEQFF. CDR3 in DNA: TGTGCCAGCAGCTCCCGGACCGTAAACAATGAGCAGTTCTTC. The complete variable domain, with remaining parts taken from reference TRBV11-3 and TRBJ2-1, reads EAGVVQSPRYKIIEKKQPVAFWCNPISGHNTLYWYLQNLGQGPELLIRYENEEAVDDSQLPKDRFSAERLKGVDSTLKIQPAELGDSAVYLCASSSRTVNNEQFFGPGTRLTVL.

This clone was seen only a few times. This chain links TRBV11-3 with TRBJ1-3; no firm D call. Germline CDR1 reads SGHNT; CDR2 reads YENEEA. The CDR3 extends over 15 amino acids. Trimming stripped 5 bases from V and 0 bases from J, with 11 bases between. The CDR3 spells CASSRQASSGNTIYF. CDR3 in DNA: TGTGCCAGCAGCAGACAAGCGAGCTCTGGAAACACCATATATTTT.

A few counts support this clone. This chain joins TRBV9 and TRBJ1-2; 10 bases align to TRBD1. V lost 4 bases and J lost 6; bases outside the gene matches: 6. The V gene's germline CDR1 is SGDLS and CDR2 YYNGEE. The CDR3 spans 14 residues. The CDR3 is CASSKDRGSDGYTF. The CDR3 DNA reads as TGTGCCAGCAGCAAGGACAGGGGGTCGGATGGCTACACCTTC. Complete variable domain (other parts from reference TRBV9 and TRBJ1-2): DSGVTQTPKHLITATGQRVTLRCSPRSGDLSVYWYQQSLDQGLQFLIQYYNGEERAKGNILERFSAQQFPDLHSELNLSSLELGDSALYFCASSKDRGSDGYTFGSGTRLTVV.

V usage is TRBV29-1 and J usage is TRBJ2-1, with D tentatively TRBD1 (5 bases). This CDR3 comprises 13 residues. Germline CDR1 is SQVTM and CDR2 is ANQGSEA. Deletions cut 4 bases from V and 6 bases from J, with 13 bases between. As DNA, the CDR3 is TGCAGCGTTGTAGCTAGGGGTGGCAATGAGCAGTTCTTC. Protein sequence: CSVVARGGNEQFF.

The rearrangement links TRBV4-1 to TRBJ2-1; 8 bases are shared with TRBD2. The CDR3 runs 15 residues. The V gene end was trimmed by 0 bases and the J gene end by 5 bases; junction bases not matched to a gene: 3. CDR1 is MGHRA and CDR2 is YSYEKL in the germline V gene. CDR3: CASSQDSTSDNEQFF. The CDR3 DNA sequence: TGCGCCAGCAGCCAAGACTCGACTAGCGACAATGAGCAGTTCTTC.

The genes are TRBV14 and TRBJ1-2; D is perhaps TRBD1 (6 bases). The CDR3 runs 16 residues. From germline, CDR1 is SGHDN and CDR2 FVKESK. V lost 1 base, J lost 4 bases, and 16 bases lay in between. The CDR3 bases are TGTGCCAGCAGCCAAGGAATCGCAGGGGTCCGCTATGGCTACACCTTC. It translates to CASSQGIAGVRYGYTF.

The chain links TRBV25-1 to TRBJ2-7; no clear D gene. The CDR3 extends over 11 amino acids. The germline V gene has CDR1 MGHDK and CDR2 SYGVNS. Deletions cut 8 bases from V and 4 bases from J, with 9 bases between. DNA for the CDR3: TGTGCCAGCGTCGGGTCGTACGAGCAGTACTTC. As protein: CASVGSYEQYF.